A selection of T cell receptor beta chains follows, all from one sample in a study of PD-L1 blockade in urothelial cancer. The table came from immunoSEQ multiplex PCR; TCRdb's copy has only in-frame clones and leaves some out. Among about 74,000 clones, around four fifths were seen once, and the ten largest hold 4% to 6%. This specimen was PBMCs, taken around atezolizumab (anti-PD-L1) treatment. Every receptor here comes from a man between 65 and 85 years old with urothelial cancer. Each CDR3 is given with its conserved first and last residue. The D gene is left open where the match is weak. The listing skips clone size in some rows; elsewhere it reads once, few, many or a size class.

-	TRBD2	TRBV7-2	TRBJ2-7	TGTGCCAGCAGCTCCTCGACTAGCGGGAGGGCCTACGAGCAGTACTTC	CASSSSTSGRAYEQYF
-	-	TRBV7-9	TRBJ2-3	TGTGCCAGCAGCTTTATCTTGAGAGATACGCAGTATTTT	CASSFILRDTQYF
-	TRBD1	TRBV15	TRBJ1-1	TGTGCCACCAGCAGAGGACCGGGACAGGGAGACACTGAAGCTTTCTTT	CATSRGPGQGDTEAFF
-	-	TRBV27	TRBJ2-7	TGTGCCAGCAGACCCCGGGGGGCAGGGGGCGTTACCCCCTACGAGCAGTACTTC	CASRPRGAGGVTPYEQYF
few	TRBD1	TRBV7-9	TRBJ2-5	TGTGCCAGCAGCCGGGGACAGGGGGAAGAGACCCAGTACTTC	CASSRGQGEETQYF
-	-	TRBV5-8	TRBJ2-5	TGTGCCAGCAGCTTCTCCGGGTTCCGAGAGACCCAGTACTTC	CASSFSGFRETQYF
-	TRBD1	TRBV19	TRBJ2-5	TGTGCCAGTAGGACAGGGGGTCAAGAGACCCAGTACTTC	CASRTGGQETQYF
-	-	TRBV14	TRBJ1-2	TGTGCCAGCAGCCAAGAGGGGACACCAAATGGCTACACCTTC	CASSQEGTPNGYTF
-	TRBD1	TRBV28	TRBJ2-5	TGTGCCAGCAGGGACAGGGGGCGAGAGACCCAGTACTTC	CASRDRGRETQYF
-	TRBD1	TRBV10-3	TRBJ1-5	TGTGCCATCAGGGGGACAGGCAATAGCAATCAGCCCCAGCATTTT	CAIRGTGNSNQPQHF
-	TRBD1	TRBV27	TRBJ2-7	TGTGCCAGCAGTTCTGACAGGGTTCCCTACGAGCAGTACTTC	CASSSDRVPYEQYF
once	-	TRBV5-5	TRBJ1-2	TGTGCCAGCAGGGACTCATGGCGCGATAACTATGGCTACACCTTC	CASRDSWRDNYGYTF
-	-	TRBV9	TRBJ2-1	TGTGCCAGCAGCTCACACAGGTCCCAGGAGCAGTTCTTC	CASSSHRSQEQFF
-	TRBD1	TRBV18	TRBJ1-3	TGTGCCAGCTCACCTCCGGGACAGGGGGCTCGAGGAAACACCATATATTTT	CASSPPGQGARGNTIYF
-	TRBD2	TRBV10-2	TRBJ2-2	TGCGCCAGCAGGCCCTTAGCGGGACAAACCGGGGAGCTGTTTTTT	CASRPLAGQTGELFF
-	TRBD2	TRBV2	TRBJ2-1	TGTGCCAGCAGACCTACTAGCGGGTCGAACAATGAGCAGTTCTTC	CASRPTSGSNNEQFF
-	-	TRBV9	TRBJ2-3	TGTGCCAGCAGCGGACTTAGAAGCACAGATACGCAGTATTTT	CASSGLRSTDTQYF
-	-	TRBV7-3	TRBJ2-7	TGTGCCAGCAGCTCCCCCGGGGCGGGGTCCTACGAGCAGTACTTC	CASSSPGAGSYEQYF
-	-	TRBV2	TRBJ2-1	TGTGCCAGCAGTGTGGGTAGCGTGGGAAATGAGCAGTTCTTC	CASSVGSVGNEQFF
-	-	TRBV18	TRBJ2-3	TGTGCCAGCTCACCGTCCAGGCCTTTCACAGATACGCAGTATTTT	CASSPSRPFTDTQYF
-	TRBD2	TRBV7-2	TRBJ2-3	TGTGCCAGCAGCCCCCCAGGCGGGAGAGGTGCAGATACGCAGTATTTT	CASSPPGGRGADTQYF
-	TRBD2	TRBV9	TRBJ2-3	TGTGCCAGCAGCGTAGCCTCCTCCGGGTCTAGCGGGATTAGCACAGATACGCAGTATTTT	CASSVASSGSSGISTDTQYF
-	TRBD2	TRBV28	TRBJ2-7	TGTGCCAGCAGTTTGAAGATGGTACTAGCGGGAGGGACCTACGAGCAGTACTTC	CASSLKMVLAGGTYEQYF
-	-	TRBV28	TRBJ2-1	TGTGCCAGCAGTCACTCCAATGAGCAGTTCTTC	CASSHSNEQFF
-	TRBD2	TRBV19	TRBJ2-7	TGTGCCAGTAGTATGGGACTAGCGGGAGATCCGGCGAGGGGCGAGCAGTACTTC	CASSMGLAGDPARGEQYF
-	TRBD1	TRBV2	TRBJ1-5	TGTGCCAGCAGGCACGACAGGGGGGAAGGTCAGCCCCAGCATTTT	CASRHDRGEGQPQHF
-	TRBD1	TRBV7-2	TRBJ2-2	TGTGCCAGCACAATAACTCAGGGGGACACCGGGGAGCTGTTTTTT	CASTITQGDTGELFF
-	TRBD2	TRBV5-1	TRBJ2-2	TGCGCCAGCAGCTTGGGCGGGGGGAACACCGGGGAGCTGTTTTTT	CASSLGGGNTGELFF
few	-	TRBV6-1	TRBJ1-2	TGTGCCAGCAGTGAATCGCCGGCGGCAGGGCTCTATGGCTACACCTTC	CASSESPAAGLYGYTF